This T cell receptor (beta chain) was recovered during a study of cytomegalovirus exposure and HLA in healthy donors. Study-wide points: Sequencing likely generated an artifact that appeared as a cluster of highly shared sequence variants.

PCR primers comprised 60 Vbeta and 13 Jbeta primers. Assay: immunoSEQ multiplex PCR; the TCRdb copy retains only in-frame clones and omits some. The sample carries 140,000 or so clones, 78% recorded once. Remarks on this clone: The antigen remains unidentified. Other DNA sequences within the sample encode an identical CDR3.

The CDR3 loop spans 15 amino acids. From germline, CDR1 is SGHRS and CDR2 YFSETQ. Unmatched junction bases numbered 7, after V lost 4 bases and J lost 6 bases. This TCR was recovered from a woman aged 18-29 years in good health and CMV-seropositive. This chain links TRBV5-1 with TRBJ1-6, with 7 bases aligning to TRBD1. The sample consisted of PBMCs. CDR3 in DNA: TGCGCCAGCAGCCAGGGGCAGGGGGGTAATTCACCCCTCCACTTT. This codes for CASSQGQGGNSPLHF.